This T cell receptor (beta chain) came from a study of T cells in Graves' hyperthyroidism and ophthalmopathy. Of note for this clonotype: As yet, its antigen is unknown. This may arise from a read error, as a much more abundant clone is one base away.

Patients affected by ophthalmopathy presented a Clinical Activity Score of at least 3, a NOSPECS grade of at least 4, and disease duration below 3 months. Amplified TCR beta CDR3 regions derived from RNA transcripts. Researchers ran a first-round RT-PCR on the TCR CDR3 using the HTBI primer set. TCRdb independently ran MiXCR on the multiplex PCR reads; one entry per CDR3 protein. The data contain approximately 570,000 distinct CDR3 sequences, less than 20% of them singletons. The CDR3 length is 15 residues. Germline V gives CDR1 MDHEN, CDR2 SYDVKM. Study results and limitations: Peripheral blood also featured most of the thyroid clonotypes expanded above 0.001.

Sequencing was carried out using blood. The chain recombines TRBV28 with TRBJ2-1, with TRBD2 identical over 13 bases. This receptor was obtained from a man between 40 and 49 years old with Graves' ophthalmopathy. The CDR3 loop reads CTSSPGTSGANEQFF. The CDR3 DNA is TGTACCAGCAGTCCCGGGACTAGCGGGGCCAATGAGCAGTTCTTC.